Following are 26 T cell receptor beta chains from one sample sequenced in a study of shared clonotypes between healthy human individuals (dated by TCRdb to 2018 to 2021). The library was obtained by the immunoSEQ multiplex PCR assay. Held by TCRdb, this immuneACCESS table contains in-frame sequences only and omits some clones. Under half of the omission traces to an unresolved V gene where checked; the cause of the rest is unknown. The sample table contains millions of clones; only one count was recorded for approximately 95% of them. The biggest ten clones account for about 1.1% of the sample. CD8 naive samples consisted of CD45RO-negative cells that were positively selected for CCR7, yielding a CD45RA+CCR7+ population without TemRA cells. The sequenced sample consisted of naive CD8+ T cells sorted from blood. The sample's cell subset or site label, in plain terms: CD45RA+CCR7+. The receptors originated from a man aged 18 to 35 in good health.

In this sample, this clone turned up once. The V and J genes are TRBV5-5 and TRBJ2-1; D gene ambiguous. With 4 bases removed from V and 8 bases from J, the gap between germline ends came to 25 bases. Germline V gene data show CDR1 as SGHKS and CDR2 as YYEKEE (reference sequence). The CDR3 runs 17 residues. Written as DNA, the CDR3 is TGTGCCAGCAGCCCTGAGGACCAGTTCAGCGAGGTGGATGAGCAGTTCTTC. Translation gives CASSPEDQFSEVDEQFF.

V usage is TRBV5-1 and J usage is TRBJ2-7, with TRBD2 matching 7 bases. Germline V gene sequence: CDR1 SGHRS, CDR2 YFSETQ. The ends lost 4 bases at V and 2 bases at J; junction bases unmatched: 12. The CDR3 consists of 16 residues. The CDR3 DNA is TGCGCCAGCAGCCCCCCTTCCGCGGGAGTACCCTACGAGCAGTACTTC. This gives the protein CASSPPSAGVPYEQYF.

Regarding this clone: Other DNA sequences from this sample encode an identical CDR3 as well. The chain joins TRBV5-1 to TRBJ2-1; 8 positions match TRBD1. The CDR3 is made up of 15 amino acids. The germline V gene encodes CDR1 SGHRS and CDR2 YFSETQ. V gave up 0 bases and J gave up 3 bases; unmatched junction bases: 2. This CDR3 is CASSLAGGGYNEQFF. CDR3 DNA: TGCGCCAGCAGCTTGGCAGGGGGCGGCTACAATGAGCAGTTCTTC.

This rearrangement joins TRBV6-1 to TRBJ2-1; D is ambiguous. From germline, CDR1 is MNHNS and CDR2 SASEGT. Deletions cut 1 base from V and 6 bases from J, with 10 bases between. CDR3 length equals 14 residues. The CDR3 bases are TGTGCCAGCAGTGAAGACGGGCAGTTCAATGAGCAGTTCTTC. It yields the protein CASSEDGQFNEQFF.

The count of this clone is one. The rearrangement links TRBV5-6 to TRBJ2-3, with a possible D match to TRBD1 (6 bases). This CDR3 region has 15 residues. V was cut by 3 bases and J by 0 bases, with 11 bases left in between. The V gene's germline CDR1 is SGHDT and CDR2 YYEEEE. The CDR3 nucleotides are TGTGCCAGCAGCTCGTGGACAGCTAGCACAGATACGCAGTATTTT. This gives the protein CASSSWTASTDTQYF.

The V and J genes are TRBV29-1 and TRBJ2-1; 11 nucleotides align to TRBD2. The CDR3 runs 15 residues. V shed 7 bases and J 2 bases; nucleotides not matched to a gene: 7. CDR1 and CDR2 (germline): SQVTM, ANQGSEA. Here the CDR3 reads CSENRLAGTYNEQFF. In DNA form, the CDR3 reads TGCAGCGAAAACAGACTAGCGGGAACCTACAATGAGCAGTTCTTC.

A single count supports this clone. The same CDR3 arises from other DNA sequences in this sample as well. The J gene is TRBJ1-1, the V gene TRBV27; unclear D gene. Germline-derived CDR1 and CDR2 are MNHEY and SMNVEV (reference sequence). The CDR3 extends over 13 amino acids. V dropped 6 bases and J dropped 1 base, with 9 bases sitting between them. DNA of the CDR3: TGTGCCAGCAGCTTAGACACGAACACTGAAGCTTTCTTT. Translating it yields CASSLDTNTEAFF.

The V gene is TRBV19, the J gene TRBJ2-7; D is ambiguous. Germline V gene sequence: CDR1 LNHDA, CDR2 SQIVND (reference sequence). V was clipped by 3 bases and J by 2 bases, with 8 bases between them. The CDR3 runs to 13 residues. The CDR3 coding sequence is TGTGCCAGTAGTATGACGACGGCCTACGAGCAGTACTTC. Translating gives CASSMTTAYEQYF.

The chain joins TRBV7-9 to TRBJ2-1; D remains unclear. Trimming removed 5 bases from V and 4 bases from J, with 12 bases in between. From germline, CDR1 is SEHNR and CDR2 FQNEAQ (reference sequence). The CDR3 runs 14 residues. CDR3: CASSPGQAYNEQFF. The CDR3 nucleotides are TGTGCCAGCAGCCCCGGGCAGGCTTACAATGAGCAGTTCTTC.

This chain links TRBV30 with TRBJ1-5; D not resolved. Germline lookup yields CDR1 GTSNPN and CDR2 SVGIG (reference sequence). The CDR3 extends over 16 amino acids. Trimming took 2 bases from V and 5 from J, leaving 19 bases between them. The CDR3 here is CAWSSLPGYGDQPQHF. Here the CDR3 DNA reads TGTGCCTGGAGTTCACTCCCGGGCTACGGAGATCAGCCCCAGCATTTT.

The rearrangement links TRBV28 to TRBJ2-5; 10 bases fit TRBD1. The CDR3 loop spans 16 amino acids. V gave up 3 bases and J gave up 5 bases; unmatched junction bases: 9. Germline CDR1 reads MDHEN; CDR2 reads SYDVKM. As DNA, the CDR3 is TGTGCCAGCAGTTTGCCTGACAGGGGGCGCCGGGAGACCCAGTACTTC. Its protein is CASSLPDRGRRETQYF. The variable domain in full, completed from reference TRBV28 and TRBJ2-5, reads DVKVTQSSRYLVKRTGEKVFLECVQDMDHENMFWYRQDPGLGLRLIYFSYDVKMKEKGDIPEGYSVSREKKERFSLILESASTNQTSMYLCASSLPDRGRRETQYFGPGTRLLVL.

The chain combines TRBV13 with TRBJ2-7, with 12 positions matching TRBD2. Germline V lookup: CDR1 PRHDT, CDR2 FYEKMQ (reference sequence). With 5 bases clipped from V and 2 bases from J, the junction kept 7 bases outside the gene matches. This CDR3 is 16 amino acids long. CDR3: CASSLGLAGPTYEQYF. The CDR3 bases are TGTGCCAGCAGCCTCGGACTAGCGGGACCTACCTACGAGCAGTACTTC.

The V gene is TRBV4-1, the J gene TRBJ1-1; TRBD1 might be the D (5 bases). Germline V gene sequence: CDR1 MGHRA, CDR2 YSYEKL. V shed 8 bases and J shed 0 bases, with 7 bases lying between them. CDR3 size: 12 residues. Here the CDR3 DNA reads TGCGCCAGCGAGGGGATGAACACTGAAGCTTTCTTT. This sequence encodes CASEGMNTEAFF.

The V and J genes are TRBV5-4 and TRBJ2-7; weak D call: TRBD2 (5 bases). CDR3 length: 12 amino acids. V was clipped by 4 bases and J by 0 bases, with 5 bases between them. Germline CDR1 is SGHNT and CDR2 is YYREEE (reference sequence). CDR3 sequence (DNA): TGTGCCAGCAGCGGGAGCTCCTACGAGCAGTACTTC. Protein product: CASSGSSYEQYF.

The chain joins TRBV19 to TRBJ2-7, with 12 bases lining up with TRBD2. This CDR3 contains 16 residues. V lost 4 bases to trimming and J lost 3 bases; unmatched junction nucleotides: 7. Germline lookup yields CDR1 LNHDA and CDR2 SQIVND (reference sequence). The CDR3 DNA follows: TGTGCCAGTAGTACCGCCGGACTAGCGGGACTCTACGAGCAGTACTTC. This codes for CASSTAGLAGLYEQYF.

The chain has TRBV4-3 and TRBJ1-1, with D tentatively TRBD1 (5 bases). Deletions cut 6 bases from V and 8 bases from J, with 13 bases between. The germline V gene encodes CDR1 LGHNA and CDR2 YSLEER. This CDR3 comprises 12 residues. CDR3 in amino acids: CASSKGSGEAFF. The CDR3 region has the DNA TGCGCCAGCAGTAAAGGGTCAGGGGAAGCTTTCTTT.

With respect to this clone: The sample contains more than one DNA sequence encoding this CDR3. The V call is TRBV7-9, the J call TRBJ2-1; D is possibly TRBD2 (5 bases). The CDR3 length is 15 residues. The V gene's germline CDR1 is SEHNR and CDR2 FQNEAQ (reference sequence). Trimming removed 0 bases from V and 4 bases from J, with 10 bases in between. Here the CDR3 reads CASSLAGVGYNEQFF. The CDR3 DNA is TGTGCCAGCAGCTTAGCGGGAGTGGGTTACAATGAGCAGTTCTTC.

The CDR3 nucleotides read TGTGCCAGCAGTTACGGGGACAGAGCCACCTACGAGCAGTACTTC. It encodes CASSYGDRATYEQYF. The chain carries TRBV6-5 and TRBJ2-7; 7 positions match TRBD1. V gave up 2 bases and J gave up 2 bases; unmatched junction bases: 6. The CDR3 extends over 15 amino acids. CDR1 MNHEY and CDR2 SVGAGI come from the germline V gene.

The chain carries TRBV6-5 and TRBJ1-1, with TRBD1 as a possible D gene (5 bases). Per the germline V gene, CDR1 is MNHEY and CDR2 is SVGAGI. Trimming shortened V by 0 bases and J by 4 bases, and 12 bases separated the two germline ends. The CDR3 consists of 15 residues. CDR3 in amino acids: CASSYSQGGGTEAFF. CDR3 nucleotide sequence: TGTGCCAGCAGTTACTCGCAGGGCGGTGGCACTGAAGCTTTCTTT.

V gene TRBV27 combines with J gene TRBJ1-1; D is ambiguous. The CDR3 contains 13 residues. V lost 5 bases and J 5 bases, leaving 12 bases between the germline ends. Germline V CDR1 and CDR2: MNHEY, SMNVEV (reference sequence). In nucleotides, the CDR3 is TGTGCCAGCAGTCAAGGGAGCGTAACTGAAGCTTTCTTT. This sequence encodes CASSQGSVTEAFF.

V and J are TRBV19 and TRBJ1-1; D might be TRBD1 (5 bases). The CDR3 runs 13 residues. Per germline, CDR1 LNHDA and CDR2 SQIVND (reference sequence). V was cut by 0 bases and J by 12 bases, with 14 bases left in between. The chain's CDR3 is CASSIDQETATFF. CDR3 nucleotide sequence: TGTGCCAGTAGTATAGATCAGGAGACAGCGACTTTCTTT.

This chain links TRBV6-5 with TRBJ2-5; possible D gene TRBD1, 5 bases. The J call may be in error: the DNA end matches TRBJ2-7 better. The germline gives CDR1 MNHEY, CDR2 SVGAGI. This CDR3 comprises 13 residues. CDR3 sequence (DNA): TGTGCCAGCAGCACCGACAGATCCTACGAGCAGTACTTC. This translates into CASSTDRSYEQYF.

This clone was seen a single time. The V and J genes are TRBV25-1 and TRBJ1-6; no definite D call. V was shortened by 9 bases and J by 0 bases, with 6 bases between the two germline ends. Germline loops: CDR1 MGHDK, CDR2 SYGVNS. The CDR3 loop spans 13 amino acids. The CDR3 region has the DNA TGTGCCAGTACGAGCTCCTATAATTCACCCCTCCACTTT. Translation gives CASTSSYNSPLHF.

V is TRBV6-1 and J is TRBJ1-5; 10 nucleotides align to TRBD1. The CDR3 contains 15 residues. With 4 bases clipped from V and 6 bases from J, the junction kept 6 bases outside the gene matches. Germline CDR1 and CDR2: MNHNS and SASEGT. In DNA, the CDR3 is TGTGCCAGCAGTGGCGGGACAGGGGTCGGTCAGCCCCAGCATTTT. Amino acids: CASSGGTGVGQPQHF.

The chain carries TRBV2 and TRBJ2-3; D is possibly TRBD1 (6 bases). V lost 7 bases and J lost 5, with 16 bases in between. Germline V lookup: CDR1 SNHLY, CDR2 FYNNEI. CDR3 length: 14 amino acids. The CDR3 DNA sequence: TGTGCCAGCACCACACCCCAAGGGGGAGATACGCAGTATTTT. It yields the protein CASTTPQGGDTQYF.

The gene calls are TRBV30 and TRBJ1-4; D gene unclear. This CDR3 comprises 13 residues. The germline CDR1 and CDR2 sequences are GTSNPN and SVGIG (reference sequence). V dropped 2 bases and J dropped 8 bases, with 12 bases sitting between them. The CDR3 coding sequence is TGTGCCTGGAGTCACCACGGAGAGGAAAAACTGTTTTTT. Its protein product is CAWSHHGEEKLFF.